The sample holds one count of the clone carrying this T cell receptor beta chain. The antigen is unknown. This entry is derived from a study of shared clonotypes between healthy human individuals. Study-wide results and limits: Rarefaction gave evidence that sorted-subset sequencing remained incomplete despite large depth.

Naive CD8 isolation took CD45RO-negative cells positively selected for CCR7 and excluded terminally differentiated effector memory CD45RA+ cells. Donors, healthy HIV-negative adults, lacked recent acute infections or vaccinations. Libraries were prepared by immunoSEQ multiplex PCR; TCRdb keeps only in-frame clonotypes and omits some of them. Here the sample spans roughly 2,000,000 clones, about 95% being singletons. The CDR3 has 13 residues. Germline lookup yields CDR1 SGHDT and CDR2 YYEEEE. V was clipped by 0 bases and J by 6 bases, with 10 bases between them. This clonotype originated in a young man in good health. The sample consisted of naive CD8+ T cells sorted from blood. The rearrangement joins TRBV5-6 to TRBJ2-7; D possibly uses TRBD1 or TRBD2 (5 bases each). The DNA for the CDR3 is TGTGCCAGCAGCTTGGCTGGGGGAAGCGAGCAGTACTTC. As protein: CASSLAGGSEQYF.